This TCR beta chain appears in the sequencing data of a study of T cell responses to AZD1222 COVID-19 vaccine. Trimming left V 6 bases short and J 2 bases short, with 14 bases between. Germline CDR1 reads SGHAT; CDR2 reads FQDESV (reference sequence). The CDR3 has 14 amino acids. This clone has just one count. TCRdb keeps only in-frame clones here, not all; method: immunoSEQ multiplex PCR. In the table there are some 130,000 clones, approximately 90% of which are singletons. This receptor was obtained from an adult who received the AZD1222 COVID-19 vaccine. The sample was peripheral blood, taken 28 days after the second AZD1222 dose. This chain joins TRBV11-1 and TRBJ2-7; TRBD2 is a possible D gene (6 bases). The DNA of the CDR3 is TGTGCCAGCAGTCCCCCGGGGGTAGCCTACGAGCAGTACTTC. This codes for CASSPPGVAYEQYF.